What follows are 28 T cell receptor beta chains derived from one specimen sequenced in a study of PD-L1 blockade in urothelial cancer. Repertoires were generated with immunoSEQ multiplex PCR, while TCRdb's copy carries only in-frame clones and drops some. The sample comprises tens of thousands of clones, 79% of which are singletons, and 8.5% to 12% rests with the top ten. Time point in this sample: pretreatment peripheral blood. Specimen: PBMCs, collected around atezolizumab (anti-PD-L1) treatment. Receptors originate from a man in his 70s with urothelial cancer.

The chain employs TRBV5-6 and TRBJ2-3; D perhaps matches TRBD2 (5 bases). The germline V gene has CDR1 SGHDT and CDR2 YYEEEE. The CDR3 covers 18 residues. V lost 0 bases and J 0 bases, leaving 17 bases between the germline ends. The CDR3 spells CASSLVLASGLSTDTQYF. The CDR3 bases are TGTGCCAGCAGCTTGGTCCTAGCTTCCGGGCTCAGCACAGATACGCAGTATTTT.

CDR3 bases: TGTGCCAGTAGTATGCTAGGGGATAGCAATCAGCCCCAGCATTTT. Its protein is CASSMLGDSNQPQHF. V usage is TRBV19 and J usage is TRBJ1-5; TRBD1 might be the D (5 bases). The CDR3 is 15 residues long. Germline V gene data show CDR1 as LNHDA and CDR2 as SQIVND (reference sequence). V was clipped by 3 bases and J by 0 bases, with 9 bases between them.

The chain links TRBV5-1 to TRBJ1-4; tentative D call: TRBD1 (6 bases). The CDR3 runs 16 residues. With 4 bases removed from V and 8 bases from J, the gap between germline ends came to 21 bases. The germline gives CDR1 SGHRS, CDR2 YFSETQ. The CDR3 is CASSLQGPSAWEKLFF. CDR3 bases: TGCGCCAGCAGCCTACAGGGTCCTTCCGCTTGGGAAAAACTGTTTTTT.

In its sample, this clone was seen many times. The chain carries TRBV5-4 and TRBJ2-2; possible D gene TRBD2, 5 bases. Germline CDR1 and CDR2: SGHNT and YYREEE (reference sequence). The CDR3 covers 15 residues. Trimming shortened V by 4 bases and J by 7 bases, and 17 bases separated the two germline ends. The CDR3, as DNA: TGTGCCAGCAGCCCTATGTCTAGCCGGCACGGGGAGCTGTTTTTT. This codes for CASSPMSSRHGELFF.

The rearrangement joins TRBV9 to TRBJ2-3, with TRBD1 matching over 9 bases. In germline, CDR1 is SGDLS, CDR2 YYNGEE. With V trimmed by 6 bases and J by 5 bases, 13 bases remained unmatched. The CDR3 extends over 16 amino acids. DNA for the CDR3: TGTGCCAGCACCCCCGGAAGGGACAGGGAAGGAGATACGCAGTATTTT. It is translated as CASTPGRDREGDTQYF.

V is TRBV4-1 and J is TRBJ1-5, with TRBD1 matching over 10 bases. J gave up 0 bases and V 4 bases, and 6 bases lay outside the gene matches. The CDR3 is 17 residues long. Germline-derived CDR1 and CDR2 are MGHRA and YSYEKL. CDR3 loop: CASSRLGTGVSNQPQHF. The CDR3 nucleotides are TGCGCCAGCAGCCGACTGGGGACAGGGGTTAGCAATCAGCCCCAGCATTTT.

The V and J genes are TRBV28 and TRBJ1-5, with 7 bases matching TRBD1. Per germline, CDR1 MDHEN and CDR2 SYDVKM. The CDR3 covers 16 residues. Losses at the gene ends were 4 bases for V and 7 bases for J; bases not matched to a gene: 13. CDR3 region: CASSSGGQPRGQPQHF. The CDR3 nucleotides are TGTGCCAGCAGTTCCGGGGGACAGCCAAGGGGACAGCCCCAGCATTTT.

There are a few counts of this clone. The rearrangement uses TRBV14 and TRBJ2-7, with TRBD2 identical over 9 bases. The J segment lost 6 bases and the V segment lost 3 bases, leaving 9 bases of the junction unmatched. CDR3 length equals 15 residues. CDR1 is SGHDN and CDR2 is FVKESK in the germline V gene. As DNA, the CDR3 is TGTGCCAGCAGCCAGGGACTAGCCCGTGGATCCGAGCAGTACTTC. Protein product: CASSQGLARGSEQYF.

Note on this clone: This specimen includes other DNA sequences encoding the same CDR3. The chain combines TRBV2 with TRBJ1-4; a possible D gene is TRBD1 (5 bases). This CDR3 spans 14 amino acids. Trimming left V 4 bases short and J 5 bases short, with 11 bases between. Germline V gene sequence: CDR1 SNHLY, CDR2 FYNNEI. The CDR3 reads CASSGRGENEKLFF. In DNA, the CDR3 is TGTGCCAGCAGTGGGAGGGGAGAGAATGAAAAACTGTTTTTT. Based on the CDR3 plus reference TRBV2 and TRBJ1-4, the full variable domain is EPEVTQTPSHQVTQMGQEVILRCVPISNHLYFYWYRQILGQKVEFLVSFYNNEISEKSEIFDDQFSVERPDGSNFTLKIRSTKLEDSAMYFCASSGRGENEKLFFGSGTQLSVL.

A word on this clone: The sample holds other DNA sequences that translate to the same CDR3. The chain employs TRBV19 and TRBJ1-1; D gene ambiguous. The CDR3 extends over 13 amino acids. V lost 2 bases and J 0 bases, leaving 4 bases between the germline ends. Looked up from germline, CDR1 is LNHDA and CDR2 is SQIVND (reference sequence). DNA of the CDR3: TGTGCCAGTAGTATATCAGTGAACACTGAAGCTTTCTTT. It yields the protein CASSISVNTEAFF.

This chain joins TRBV6-1 and TRBJ2-5; tentative D call: TRBD1 (6 bases). Per germline, CDR1 MNHNS and CDR2 SASEGT. The CDR3 is made up of 14 amino acids. The germline V and J ends were trimmed by 8 bases and 5 bases, with 18 bases remaining between them. CDR3 region: CASLSGAMGETQYF. DNA of the CDR3: TGTGCCAGCCTGTCAGGGGCGATGGGGGAGACCCAGTACTTC.

With respect to this clone: Germline is not matched at one junction end, which may reflect a read error. This sequence joins TRBV27 and TRBJ1-2; the match to TRBD1 covers 8 bases. The CDR3 consists of 17 residues. Germline values: CDR1 MNHEY, CDR2 SMNVEV (reference sequence). DNA of the CDR3: TGTGCCAGCAGCCCAACAGGGGGAGGACCGACTAACTATAGCTACACCTTC. It is translated as CASSPTGGGPTNYSYTF.

The chain is built from TRBV6-5 and TRBJ1-1; 9 nucleotides align to TRBD1. The CDR3 is 14 amino acids. Germline V gene lookup returns CDR1 MNHEY and CDR2 SVGAGI. V trimming: 6 bases; J trimming: 3 bases; junction bases outside the gene matches: 5. CDR3 protein: CASSNRGRDTEAFF. The CDR3 coding sequence is TGTGCCAGCAGCAACAGGGGGCGCGACACTGAAGCTTTCTTT.

In this sample, this clone turned up a few times. This chain links TRBV11-2 with TRBJ1-4; D not resolved. Trimming took 3 bases from V and 0 from J, leaving 5 bases between them. Germline V gene data show CDR1 as SGHAT and CDR2 as FQNNGV. The CDR3 totals 14 residues. The CDR3 region has the DNA TGTGCCAGCAGCTTGTCATCAACTAATGAAAAACTGTTTTTT. Its translation: CASSLSSTNEKLFF.

Note on this clone: The sample has other DNA sequences that encode this CDR3 too. This chain uses TRBV6-1 with TRBJ2-2; D unresolved. Germline assignment: CDR1 MNHNS and CDR2 SASEGT. Trimming cost V 4 bases and J 4 bases, with 13 bases left between them. The length of the CDR3 is 15 residues. CDR3 sequence reads: CASSVEGGFTGELFF. DNA for the CDR3: TGTGCCAGCAGTGTGGAAGGCGGCTTCACCGGGGAGCTGTTTTTT.

V gene TRBV6-1 combines with J gene TRBJ2-2; the match to TRBD1 covers 8 bases. Germline-derived CDR1 and CDR2 are MNHNS and SASEGT. V gave up 4 bases and J gave up 10 bases; unmatched junction bases: 11. This CDR3 region has 15 residues. The CDR3 region has the DNA TGTGCCAGCAGTGTCGACAGGGGAGATGGTGAGGAGCTGTTTTTT. Protein product: CASSVDRGDGEELFF.

This clone turned up a few times. This chain connects TRBV27 to TRBJ2-3; the match to TRBD2 covers 7 bases. The CDR3 contains 15 residues. Per the germline V gene, CDR1 is MNHEY and CDR2 is SMNVEV (reference sequence). V lost 4 bases and J lost 3; bases outside the gene matches: 7. DNA of the CDR3: TGTGCCAGCAGTTACACGGGAGGTTGGACAGATACGCAGTATTTT. This codes for CASSYTGGWTDTQYF.

This chain connects TRBV11-2 to TRBJ1-5; no reliable D call. The length of the CDR3 is 15 residues. The V and J ends lost 6 bases and 2 bases respectively, with 14 bases between them. Germline values: CDR1 SGHAT, CDR2 FQNNGV. CDR3 coding DNA: TGTGCCAGCAGTTTGGGCTCTTCAGGCAATCAGCCCCAGCATTTT. This gives the protein CASSLGSSGNQPQHF.

In nucleotides, the CDR3 is TGTGCCAGCAGCAGGACAGGAGTTTACCAAGAGACCCAGTACTTC. This translates into CASSRTGVYQETQYF. The chain links TRBV2 to TRBJ2-5, with 7 bases matching TRBD1. Trimming took 6 bases from V and 0 from J; bases not matched to a gene: 7. The CDR3 is 15 residues long. The germline gives CDR1 SNHLY, CDR2 FYNNEI.

This sequence joins TRBV28 and TRBJ2-5; weak D call: TRBD2 (6 bases). The germline V gene encodes CDR1 MDHEN and CDR2 SYDVKM. With 6 bases removed from V and 5 bases from J, the gap between germline ends came to 16 bases. The CDR3 runs 14 residues. The CDR3 loop reads CASRLGTLGETQYF. CDR3 nucleotide sequence: TGTGCCAGCAGGCTCGGGACTCTGGGGGAGACCCAGTACTTC. Full variable domain (rest looked up from reference TRBV28 and TRBJ2-5): DVKVTQSSRYLVKRTGEKVFLECVQDMDHENMFWYRQDPGLGLRLIYFSYDVKMKEKGDIPEGYSVSREKKERFSLILESASTNQTSMYLCASRLGTLGETQYFGPGTRLLVL.

This chain links TRBV7-9 with TRBJ2-7; TRBD2 matches at 7 bases. This CDR3 comprises 14 residues. The ends lost 6 bases at V and 4 bases at J; junction bases unmatched: 9. Germline loops: CDR1 SEHNR, CDR2 FQNEAQ (reference sequence). As DNA, the CDR3 is TGTGCCAGCAGGCAATTGGGGGAGGGTTACGAGCAGTACTTC. This translates into CASRQLGEGYEQYF.

This sequence joins TRBV27 and TRBJ1-4; D unclear. The CDR3 loop spans 13 amino acids. V was trimmed by 8 bases and J by 11 bases, leaving 18 bases between them. Per the germline V gene, CDR1 is MNHEY and CDR2 is SMNVEV (reference sequence). The CDR3 bases are TGTGCCAGCGAGGTCCTTGTGAAATTGAAACTGTTTTTT. Translated: CASEVLVKLKLFF.

This sequence joins TRBV7-2 and TRBJ2-1; 7 bases agree with TRBD2. The V gene's germline CDR1 is SGHTA and CDR2 FQGNSA. This CDR3 contains 12 residues. The V gene end was trimmed by 9 bases and the J gene end by 9 bases; junction bases not matched to a gene: 8. This chain's CDR3 is CASGGRESEQFF. The CDR3 DNA reads TGTGCCAGTGGGGGGAGGGAAAGTGAGCAGTTCTTC.

V and J are TRBV14 and TRBJ1-2; the D gene is possibly TRBD1 (5 bases). The CDR3 consists of 17 residues. The V and J ends lost 0 bases and 0 bases respectively, with 14 bases between them. Germline loops: CDR1 SGHDN, CDR2 FVKESK. The CDR3 coding sequence is TGTGCCAGCAGCCAAGATTCCGGGGGTTTACCTAACTATGGCTACACCTTC. This codes for CASSQDSGGLPNYGYTF.

Worth noting for this clone: Mismatch with germline at one junction end may stem from a read error. The chain recombines TRBV7-7 with TRBJ2-1, with 7 bases that match TRBD1. The CDR3 is made up of 14 amino acids. Germline values: CDR1 SSHAT, CDR2 FNYEAQ (reference sequence). Written as DNA, the CDR3 is TGTGCTAGCAGTCCCGACAGGGCGCGCAATGAGCAGTTCTTC. Its protein is CASSPDRARNEQFF. The full variable domain, in which reference TRBV7-7 and TRBJ2-1 provide the parts outside the CDR3, is GAGVSQSPRYKVTKRGQDVTLRCDPISSHATLYWYQQALGQGPEFLTYFNYEAQPDKSGLPSDRFSAERPEGSISTLTIQRTEQRDSAMYRCASSPDRARNEQFFGPGTRLTVL.

CDR3 residues: CASSGGGGVREKLFF. Here the CDR3 DNA reads TGTGCCAGCAGCGGGGGAGGGGGAGTTAGGGAAAAACTGTTTTTT. The chain has TRBV28 and TRBJ1-4, with a weak D call TRBD1 (6 bases). The CDR3 consists of 15 residues. With 6 bases removed from V and 8 bases from J, the gap between germline ends came to 19 bases. Germline V gives CDR1 MDHEN, CDR2 SYDVKM.

The rearrangement joins TRBV7-9 to TRBJ2-6, with 9 positions matching TRBD1. The germline V gene has CDR1 SEHNR and CDR2 FQNEAQ (reference sequence). The CDR3 loop spans 18 amino acids. Losses at the gene ends were 6 bases for V and 2 bases for J; bases not matched to a gene: 11. The CDR3 region has the DNA TGTGCCAGCAGAGGTCCCGGGACAGGGATTACTGGGGCCAACGTCCTGACTTTC. Translated: CASRGPGTGITGANVLTF. Full variable domain (missing parts from reference TRBV7-9 and TRBJ2-6): DTGVSQNPRHKITKRGQNVTFRCDPISEHNRLYWYRQTLGQGPEFLTYFQNEAQLEKSRLLSDRFSAERPKGSFSTLEIQRTEQGDSAMYLCASRGPGTGITGANVLTFGAGSRLTVL.

V usage is TRBV2 and J usage is TRBJ1-3; the D is unclear. Trimming cost V 4 bases and J 0 bases, with 13 bases left between them. In germline, CDR1 is SNHLY, CDR2 FYNNEI. CDR3 size: 16 residues. CDR3 in amino acids: CASSGADHFSGNTIYF. CDR3 coding DNA: TGTGCCAGCAGTGGGGCAGACCACTTCTCTGGAAACACCATATATTTT.